These 13 T cell receptor beta chains were sequenced from one sample in a study of T-cell memory formation after mild COVID-19. TCRdb recomputed calls from the 5' RACE reads with MiXCR, one row per CDR3 protein. The sample yields a few hundred thousand distinct CDR3 sequences, around a sixth seen once. Sequenced material: PBMCs or a T cell subset sorted from them (not recorded which). These receptors came from a young man who had mild COVID-19 (a few samples of this study predate the infection). Cell type and time point are not known.

As DNA, the CDR3 is TGCGCCAGCAGCTTCTCAGGGAACGGCTACACCTTC. This sequence encodes CASSFSGNGYTF. The chain is built from TRBV5-1 and TRBJ1-2, with a tentative D call TRBD1 (5 bases). The CDR3 covers 12 residues. CDR1 and CDR2 (germline): SGHRS, YFSETQ. The germline V and J ends were trimmed by 2 bases and 8 bases, with 10 bases remaining between them.

This clonotype occurred many times. This chain links TRBV7-2 with TRBJ2-5; no firm D call. The germline V gene has CDR1 SGHTA and CDR2 FQGNSA. The CDR3 is 15 amino acids. V dropped 1 base and J dropped 6 bases, with 15 bases sitting between them. CDR3 bases: TGTGCCAGCAGCTTAGTCCTGGTGGCCAGCCAGACCCAGTACTTC. Translation: CASSLVLVASQTQYF.

This clonotype was recorded many times. The V call is TRBV12-3 or TRBV12-4, the J call TRBJ2-5; D tentatively fits TRBD1 or TRBD2 (6 bases each). The CDR3 is 12 residues long. V dropped 8 bases and J dropped 5 bases, with 12 bases sitting between them. The CDR3 sequence is CASAGGRETQYF. The CDR3 coding sequence is TGTGCCAGCGCCGGGGGCCGGGAGACCCAGTACTTC.

This clonotype appeared a few times. The gene calls are TRBV5-1 and TRBJ2-1; D perhaps matches TRBD2 (5 bases). The length of the CDR3 is 17 residues. V lost 1 base, J lost 4 bases, and 18 bases lay in between. The V gene's germline CDR1 is SGHRS and CDR2 YFSETQ. CDR3 sequence: CASSLSPPTSGYNEQFF. The DNA for the CDR3 is TGCGCCAGCAGCTTGTCGCCCCCAACGTCGGGGTACAATGAGCAGTTCTTC.

This clonotype was counted ten times or more. The chain joins TRBV11-2 to TRBJ2-3; tentative D call: TRBD1 (6 bases). Germline V gene sequence: CDR1 SGHAT, CDR2 FQNNGV. This CDR3 has 13 residues. Trimming took off 6 bases at V and 7 bases at J, with 14 bases between the two ends. The CDR3 nucleotides read TGTGCCAGCAGTCCACGACAGGACTATACGCAGTATTTT. This gives the protein CASSPRQDYTQYF.

The CDR3, as DNA: TGTGCCAGCAGTGAGGACAGGACGGGAGAGCAGTACTTC. It encodes CASSEDRTGEQYF. V gene TRBV12-3 or TRBV12-4 combines with J gene TRBJ2-7; 7 bases align to TRBD1. The length of the CDR3 is 13 residues. J was trimmed by 7 bases and V by 5 bases; bases with no gene match: 8.

V is TRBV6-2 or TRBV6-3 and J is TRBJ2-2; no firm D call. Trimming pared 8 bases from V and 0 bases from J, leaving 7 bases between. Germline V gene data show CDR1 as MNHEY and CDR2 as SVGEGT. This CDR3 comprises 13 residues. Here the CDR3 DNA reads TGTGCCAGCGGCAGCTCGAACACCGGGGAGCTGTTTTTT. It is translated as CASGSSNTGELFF.

The chain is built from TRBV11-2 and TRBJ2-7; 7 bases agree with TRBD1. CDR1 SGHAT and CDR2 FQNNGV come from the germline V gene. Unmatched junction bases numbered 9, after V lost 4 bases and J lost 3 bases. This CDR3 is 15 amino acids long. The CDR3 here is CASSSTGTEHYEQYF. For the CDR3, the DNA is TGTGCCAGCAGCTCCACCGGGACAGAGCACTACGAGCAGTACTTC.

This clonotype was detected only a few times. This CDR3 is CSARDRTGKETQYF. CDR3 in DNA: TGCAGTGCTAGAGATCGGACGGGGAAAGAGACCCAGTACTTC. This chain links TRBV20-1 with TRBJ2-5, with a tentative D call TRBD2 (5 bases). The CDR3 sequence is 14 residues long. Looked up from germline, CDR1 is DFQATT and CDR2 is SNEGSKA (reference sequence). Between the trimmed V and J ends, which lost 0 bases and 3 bases, there was a span of 11 bases.

This clonotype was picked up many times. This chain joins TRBV20-1 and TRBJ2-7; 14 bases align to TRBD2. CDR3 length: 13 residues. Trimming took 5 bases from V and 3 from J; bases not matched to a gene: 0. Germline lookup yields CDR1 DFQATT and CDR2 SNEGSKA (reference sequence). The CDR3 DNA reads TGCAGTGCTGGACTAGCGGGGGGCTACGAGCAGTACTTC. This encodes CSAGLAGGYEQYF.

This clonotype was picked up many times. The CDR3 sequence is CASRGLAGTADTQYF. The CDR3 DNA reads as TGTGCCAGCAGGGGACTAGCGGGGACCGCGGATACGCAGTATTTT. This chain connects TRBV2 to TRBJ2-3; 13 positions agree with TRBD2. The V gene end was trimmed by 6 bases and the J gene end by 6 bases; junction bases not matched to a gene: 6. The CDR3 spans 15 residues. Germline CDR1 reads SNHLY; CDR2 reads FYNNEI.

This clonotype was detected only a few times. This chain joins TRBV11-2 and TRBJ2-5; D is perhaps TRBD1 (6 bases). The CDR3 has 17 amino acids. The V end was cut by 0 bases, the J end by 2 bases, with 16 bases between. Germline values: CDR1 SGHAT, CDR2 FQNNGV. CDR3 protein: CASSLDRHRVGQETQYF. CDR3 in DNA: TGTGCCAGCAGCTTAGACCGACACAGGGTTGGGCAAGAGACCCAGTACTTC.

The CDR3 sequence is CATRNGGGTEAFF. The CDR3 nucleotides read TGTGCCACCAGGAATGGGGGGGGCACTGAAGCTTTCTTT. This chain joins TRBV24-1 and TRBJ1-1; the D gene is possibly TRBD1 (5 bases). The CDR3 length is 13 residues. Trimming left V 7 bases short and J 4 bases short, with 12 bases between. Germline CDR1 and CDR2: KGHDR and SFDVKD.